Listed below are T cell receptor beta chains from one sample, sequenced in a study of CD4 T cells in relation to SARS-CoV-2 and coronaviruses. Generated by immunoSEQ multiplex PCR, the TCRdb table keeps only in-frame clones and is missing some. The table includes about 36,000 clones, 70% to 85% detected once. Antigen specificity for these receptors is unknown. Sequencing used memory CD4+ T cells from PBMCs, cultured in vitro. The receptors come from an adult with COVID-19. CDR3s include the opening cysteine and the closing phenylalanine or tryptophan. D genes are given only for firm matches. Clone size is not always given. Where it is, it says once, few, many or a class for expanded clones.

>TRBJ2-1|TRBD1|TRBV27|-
CASSLWTGGNEQFF
TGTGCCAGCAGTCTGTGGACAGGGGGCAATGAGCAGTTCTTC
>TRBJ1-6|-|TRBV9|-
CASSVSGNNSPLHF
TGTGCCAGCAGCGTTTCCGGGAATAATTCACCCCTCCACTTT
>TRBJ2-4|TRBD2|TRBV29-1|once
CSAKRLAGAKNIQYF
TGCAGCGCTAAGAGGCTAGCGGGAGCCAAAAACATTCAGTACTTC
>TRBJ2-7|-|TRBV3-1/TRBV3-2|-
CASSQGRTEYEQYF
TGTGCCAGCAGCCAGGGACGGACCGAGTACGAGCAGTACTTC
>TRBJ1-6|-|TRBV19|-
CASSSYRNSPLHF
TGTGCCAGTAGTTCTTACCGGAATTCACCCCTCCACTTT
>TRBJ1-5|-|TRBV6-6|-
CASSPFGGDQPQHF
TGTGCCAGCAGTCCCTTTGGGGGAGATCAGCCCCAGCATTTT
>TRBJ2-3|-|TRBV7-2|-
CASSRDGVYTDTQYF
TGTGCCAGCAGTCGCGACGGCGTCTACACAGATACGCAGTATTTT
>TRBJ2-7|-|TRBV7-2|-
CASSLDFDGEQYF
TGTGCCAGCAGCTTAGATTTCGACGGCGAGCAGTACTTC
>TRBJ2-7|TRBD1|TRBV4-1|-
CASSPQGDGYEQYF
TGCGCCAGCAGCCCGCAGGGGGATGGGTACGAGCAGTACTTC
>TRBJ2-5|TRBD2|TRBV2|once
CASKSGTSAPQYF
TGTGCCAGCAAGTCCGGGACTAGCGCGCCCCAGTACTTC
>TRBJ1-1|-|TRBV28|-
CASSLSGSNTEAFF
TGTGCCAGCAGTTTATCGGGGAGTAACACTGAAGCTTTCTTT
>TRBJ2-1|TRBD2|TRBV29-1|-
CSVPPPTSGDNNEQFF
TGCAGCGTCCCCCCTCCCACTAGCGGGGACAACAATGAGCAGTTCTTC
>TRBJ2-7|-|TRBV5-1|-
CASSLAGQLFYEQYF
TGCGCCAGCAGCTTGGCCGGACAGCTATTCTACGAGCAGTACTTC
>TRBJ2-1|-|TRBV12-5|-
CASGRDIYNEQFF
TGTGCTAGTGGTCGGGACATTTACAATGAGCAGTTCTTC
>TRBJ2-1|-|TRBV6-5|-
CASSSPGTLGNEQFF
TGTGCCAGCAGTTCGCCCGGGACCCTGGGGAATGAGCAGTTCTTC
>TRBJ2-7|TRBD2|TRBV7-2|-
CASSAALAGGRYEQYF
TGTGCCAGCAGCGCCGCGCTAGCGGGAGGCCGGTACGAGCAGTACTTC
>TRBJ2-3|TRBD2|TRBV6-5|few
CASTRLAGEGDTQYF
TGTGCCAGCACCAGACTAGCGGGAGAGGGCGATACGCAGTATTTT
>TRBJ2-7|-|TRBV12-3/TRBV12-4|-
CAGRGRPYEQYF
TGTGCCGGCAGGGGCAGACCCTACGAGCAGTACTTC
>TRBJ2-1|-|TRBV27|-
CASSKLPPLEQFF
TGTGCCAGCAGTAAACTACCGCCTTTGGAGCAGTTCTTC
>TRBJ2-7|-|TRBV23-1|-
CASSTTQVFEQYF
TGCGCCAGCAGTACTACTCAGGTATTCGAGCAGTACTTC
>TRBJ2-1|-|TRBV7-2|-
CASSLSGLGGNEQFF
TGTGCCAGCAGCTTATCCGGGTTAGGGGGCAATGAGCAGTTCTTC
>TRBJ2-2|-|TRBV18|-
CASSPPRGTRDTGELFF
TGTGCCAGCTCACCACCCCGGGGGACGCGGGACACCGGGGAGCTGTTTTTT
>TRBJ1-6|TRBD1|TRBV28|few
CASIRQGHSPLHF
TGTGCCAGCATACGACAGGGGCATTCACCCCTCCACTTT
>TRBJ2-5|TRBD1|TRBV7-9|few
CASSEDRVQETQYF
TGTGCCAGCAGCGAGGACAGGGTACAAGAGACCCAGTACTTC
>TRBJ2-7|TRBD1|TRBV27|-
CASSEGIGTVSYEQYF
TGTGCCAGCAGCGAAGGCATCGGGACAGTCTCCTACGAGCAGTACTTC
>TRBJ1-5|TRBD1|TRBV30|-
CAWSTRTGGSQPQHF
TGTGCCTGGTCCACCCGGACAGGGGGTAGTCAGCCCCAGCATTTT
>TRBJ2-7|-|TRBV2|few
CASSARPSGSYEQYF
TGTGCCAGCAGTGCGCGACCGAGCGGTTCCTACGAGCAGTACTTC
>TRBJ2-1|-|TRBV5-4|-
CASSFPRAGYNEQFF
TGTGCCAGCAGCTTTCCTAGAGCTGGCTACAATGAGCAGTTCTTC
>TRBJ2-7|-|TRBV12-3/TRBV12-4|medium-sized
CASSHTYEQYF
TGTGCCAGCAGTCACACCTACGAGCAGTACTTC
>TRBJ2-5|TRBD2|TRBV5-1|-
CASSLANLAGVETQYF
TGCGCCAGCAGCTTGGCCAACCTAGCGGGAGTAGAGACCCAGTACTTC
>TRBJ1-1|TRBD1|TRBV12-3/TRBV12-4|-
CASRLGQVTEAFF
TGTGCCAGCAGATTGGGACAGGTTACGGAAGCTTTCTTT
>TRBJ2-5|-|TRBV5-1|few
CASSLGGRGGAKETQYF
TGCGCCAGCAGCTTAGGAGGCAGGGGCGGCGCGAAAGAGACCCAGTACTTC
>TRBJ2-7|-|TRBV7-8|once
CASSLGSSEQYF
TGTGCCAGCAGCTTAGGGTCTAGCGAGCAGTACTTC
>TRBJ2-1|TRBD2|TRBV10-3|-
CAIGTSGRASSYNEQFF
TGTGCCATCGGTACTAGCGGGAGGGCCAGCTCCTACAATGAGCAGTTCTTC
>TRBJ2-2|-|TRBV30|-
CACPSGGRATGELFF
TGTGCCTGCCCTTCCGGGGGAAGGGCCACCGGGGAGCTGTTTTTT
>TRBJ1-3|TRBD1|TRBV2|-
CASTRDSSGNTIYF
TGTGCCAGCACCAGGGACAGCTCTGGAAACACCATATATTTT
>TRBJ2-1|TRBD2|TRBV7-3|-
CASSLLAGGLYNEQFF
TGTGCCAGCAGCTTACTAGCGGGAGGTTTATACAATGAGCAGTTCTTC
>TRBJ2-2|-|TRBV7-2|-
CASSLASNTGELFF
TGTGCCAGCAGCTTAGCTAGCAATACCGGGGAGCTGTTTTTT
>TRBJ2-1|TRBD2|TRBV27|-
CASSPIPGLAGVSNEQFF
TGTGCCAGCAGTCCAATCCCGGGACTAGCGGGAGTCTCCAATGAGCAGTTCTTC
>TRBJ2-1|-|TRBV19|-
CASSILGNEQFF
TGTGCCAGTAGTATACTGGGAAATGAGCAGTTCTTC
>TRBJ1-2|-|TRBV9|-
CASSALTTGSGYTF
TGTGCCAGCAGCGCCTTAACCACAGGGAGTGGCTACACCTTC
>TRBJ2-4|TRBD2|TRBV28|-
CASSSMTSGNIQYF
TGTGCCAGCAGTTCGATGACTAGCGGAAACATTCAGTACTTC